Following are 18 T cell receptor beta chains from one sample sequenced in a study of blood T cell repertoires in COVID-19. The table came from immunoSEQ multiplex PCR; TCRdb's copy has only in-frame clones and leaves some out. The table shows fewer than 350,000 clones, with under 90% occurring only once. Material for sequencing was PBMCs or T cells enriched from blood (not recorded which). The receptors originated from a woman aged 40 to 55 who had recovered from COVID-19.

This chain links TRBV5-6 with TRBJ1-2; D not certain. V dropped 1 base and J dropped 0 bases, with 10 bases sitting between them. The CDR3 is made up of 15 amino acids. Germline-derived CDR1 and CDR2 are SGHDT and YYEEEE. This CDR3 reads CASSLLQPTNYGYTF. DNA of the CDR3: TGTGCCAGCAGCTTGCTACAGCCGACTAACTATGGCTACACCTTC.

The chain has TRBV5-1 and TRBJ1-2; maybe TRBD1 (5 bases). The CDR3 is made up of 15 amino acids. From germline, CDR1 is SGHRS and CDR2 YFSETQ. V lost 4 bases and J 6 bases, leaving 19 bases between the germline ends. This CDR3 reads CASSPASRGLDGYTF. DNA for the CDR3: TGCGCCAGCAGCCCCGCCTCGAGGGGACTTGATGGCTACACCTTC.

V and J are TRBV7-8 and TRBJ1-2; the D gene is possibly TRBD1 (6 bases). In germline, CDR1 is SGHVS, CDR2 FQNEAQ. V lost 5 bases, J lost 0 bases, and 16 bases lay in between. The CDR3 spans 16 residues. The CDR3 nucleotides are TGTGCCAGCAGCCCGAATAGGGGGATGGCTAACTATGGCTACACCTTC. Amino acids: CASSPNRGMANYGYTF.

The chain employs TRBV18 and TRBJ2-7, with D perhaps matching TRBD2 (6 bases). Trimming stripped 4 bases from V and 1 base from J, with 14 bases between. This CDR3 is 15 amino acids long. Germline CDR1 reads KGHSH; CDR2 reads LQKENI. CDR3 sequence reads: CASSRGAGSSYEQYF. Here the CDR3 DNA reads TGTGCCAGCTCACGGGGCGCGGGAAGTTCCTACGAGCAGTACTTC.

This chain connects TRBV15 to TRBJ1-4; TRBD1 is a possible D gene (5 bases). The CDR3 has 14 amino acids. The V end lost 0 bases, the J end lost 7 bases, and 9 bases lay between the germline ends. The V gene's germline CDR1 is LNHNV and CDR2 YYDKDF (reference sequence). CDR3 in DNA: TGTGCCACCAGCAGAGAACAGGAAGGTGAAAAACTGTTTTTT. Translating it yields CATSREQEGEKLFF.

The gene calls are TRBV5-4 and TRBJ2-7; possibly TRBD2 for D (5 bases). Trimming removed 0 bases from V and 2 bases from J, with 12 bases in between. CDR1 and CDR2 (germline): SGHNT, YYREEE (reference sequence). CDR3 length equals 15 residues. DNA for the CDR3: TGTGCCAGCAGCTTGGACCGGGGTGTAACCTACGAGCAGTACTTC. It is translated as CASSLDRGVTYEQYF.

The chain combines TRBV5-1 with TRBJ2-1; weak D call: TRBD2 (5 bases). CDR1 and CDR2 from the germline V gene are SGHRS and YFSETQ. The CDR3 is made up of 15 amino acids. The V end was cut by 4 bases, the J end by 0 bases, with 11 bases between. CDR3 nucleotide sequence: TGCGCCAGCAGCAAGGGAGACGGCTCCTACAATGAGCAGTTCTTC. Translated: CASSKGDGSYNEQFF.

The J gene is TRBJ2-3, the V gene TRBV27; D perhaps matches TRBD2 (7 bases). The CDR3 is 14 amino acids. In germline, CDR1 is MNHEY, CDR2 SMNVEV (reference sequence). V lost 3 bases, J lost 8 bases, and 15 bases lay in between. DNA for the CDR3: TGTGCCAGCAGTTTGAACAGGGAGGGGCCTACGCAGTATTTT. It is translated as CASSLNREGPTQYF.

CDR3 loop: CASSLDGTGDLHF. The CDR3 DNA reads TGTGCCAGCAGCTTAGATGGGACAGGGGACCTCCACTTT. The chain employs TRBV7-9 and TRBJ1-6; 10 nucleotides line up with TRBD1. V lost 1 base and J lost 15; bases outside the gene matches: 3. Germline V gene data show CDR1 as SEHNR and CDR2 as FQNEAQ (reference sequence). The CDR3 is 13 amino acids.

V is TRBV29-1 and J is TRBJ1-2; D not resolved. The CDR3 has 12 residues. V was trimmed by 2 bases and J by 8 bases, leaving 12 bases between them. The germline gives CDR1 SQVTM, CDR2 ANQGSEA. In DNA form, the CDR3 reads TGCAGCGTTGAAAGTTCCGTGAGGGGCTACACCTTC. It translates to CSVESSVRGYTF. The whole variable domain, remainder taken from reference TRBV29-1 and TRBJ1-2, is SAVISQKPSRDICQRGTSLTIQCQVDSQVTMMFWYRQQPGQSLTLIATANQGSEATYESGFVIDKFPISRPNLTFSTLTVSNMSPEDSSIYLCSVESSVRGYTFGSGTRLTVV.

The genes are TRBV4-1 and TRBJ2-2; D gene uncertain. The CDR3 spans 14 residues. The V and J ends lost 3 bases and 5 bases respectively, with 10 bases between them. Germline-derived CDR1 and CDR2 are MGHRA and YSYEKL. In nucleotides, the CDR3 is TGCGCCAGCAGCCAGAGTCAGGCGACCGGGGAGCTGTTTTTT. Encoded protein: CASSQSQATGELFF.

This chain links TRBV6-1 with TRBJ2-7, with TRBD2 matching 7 bases. Germline loops: CDR1 MNHNS, CDR2 SASEGT. The CDR3 spans 17 residues. J gave up 0 bases and V 1 base, and 9 bases lay outside the gene matches. DNA of the CDR3: TGTGCCAGCAGTGAAGTCCACTCCCGGGAGGTCTCCTACGAGCAGTACTTC. This sequence encodes CASSEVHSREVSYEQYF.

The gene calls are TRBV5-1 and TRBJ1-1; 7 bases align to TRBD1. This CDR3 contains 15 residues. Trimming at V came to 3 bases and at J to 1 base, leaving 6 bases not matched to a gene. CDR1 and CDR2 from the germline V gene are SGHRS and YFSETQ. CDR3 protein: CASSSGDRTNTEAFF. The CDR3 region has the DNA TGCGCCAGCAGCTCGGGGGACAGAACGAACACTGAAGCTTTCTTT.

The chain couples TRBV11-2 to TRBJ2-7; TRBD2 agrees at 12 bases. Germline CDR1 and CDR2: SGHAT and FQNNGV. This CDR3 has 14 residues. J gave up 5 bases and V 5 bases, and 4 bases lay outside the gene matches. The CDR3 spells CASSQGLAGNEQYF. The CDR3 nucleotides are TGTGCCAGCAGCCAAGGACTAGCGGGGAACGAGCAGTACTTC. The full variable domain, in which reference TRBV11-2 and TRBJ2-7 provide the parts outside the CDR3, is EAGVAQSPRYKIIEKRQSVAFWCNPISGHATLYWYQQILGQGPKLLIQFQNNGVVDDSQLPKDRFSAERLKGVDSTLKIQPAKLEDSAVYLCASSQGLAGNEQYFGPGTRLTVT.

This chain links TRBV9 with TRBJ2-5, with 8 bases fitting TRBD1. CDR1 is SGDLS, CDR2 YYNGEE, per germline. This CDR3 comprises 13 residues. V lost 6 bases and J lost 3; bases outside the gene matches: 4. The CDR3 DNA reads TGTGCCAGCACCTCGGACAGGGAAGAGACCCAGTACTTC. Translation gives CASTSDREETQYF.

V usage is TRBV5-1 and J usage is TRBJ2-2, with 10 nucleotides matching TRBD1. The germline gives CDR1 SGHRS, CDR2 YFSETQ. The CDR3 sequence is 16 residues long. V was clipped by 1 base and J by 4 bases; unmatched bases: 4. This chain's CDR3 is CASSLYGTGATGELFF. Here the CDR3 DNA reads TGCGCCAGCAGCTTGTATGGGACAGGGGCCACCGGGGAGCTGTTTTTT.

V gene TRBV19 combines with J gene TRBJ1-2, with TRBD1 as a possible D gene (5 bases). There are 15 residues in the CDR3. V was clipped by 2 bases and J by 0 bases, with 10 bases between them. Germline lookup yields CDR1 LNHDA and CDR2 SQIVND (reference sequence). CDR3: CASSITGGTNYGYTF. The CDR3, as DNA: TGTGCCAGTAGTATAACCGGGGGAACTAACTATGGCTACACCTTC.

This sequence joins TRBV4-1 and TRBJ1-1; the D gene is possibly TRBD1 (5 bases). The CDR3 runs to 13 residues. Trimming stripped 1 base from V and 4 bases from J, with 7 bases between. CDR1 is MGHRA and CDR2 is YSYEKL in the germline V gene. The DNA for the CDR3 is TGCGCCAGCAGCCAAGGGGGGGTCACTGAAGCTTTCTTT. It specifies CASSQGGVTEAFF.